This T cell receptor beta chain came from a study of cytomegalovirus exposure and HLA in healthy donors. Concerning this clone itself: Antigen: not known.

Study-wide findings and caveats: Reportedly, HLA-A and HLA-B alleles of most subjects were accurately predicted from TCR beta. Association with HLA alleles at 0.05 false discovery rate was found for around 15,000 TCR beta sequences in a later analysis. A prior analysis recorded that most TCR beta V segments were productive about 87% or about 30% of the time. The Asian-associated ancestry cluster reportedly had fewer N-insertions than the approximately 700-donor mean in a later analysis.

Germline V lookup: CDR1 MNHEY, CDR2 SVGAGI. The V and J ends lost 7 bases and 14 bases respectively, with 21 bases between them. The CDR3 is 14 amino acids. 60 Vbeta and 13 Jbeta primers were used in PCR. Assay used: immunoSEQ multiplex PCR; TCRdb lists only in-frame clones, some missing. The table has 180,000 or so clones, 81% seen once. The sequenced sample was PBMCs. This TCR derives from a woman aged 18-29 years in good health and CMV-seropositive. V usage is TRBV6-5 and J usage is TRBJ1-6; the D is unclear. CDR3 sequence (DNA): TGTGCCAGCATCGAGGGAAGGGTGAGAGGTACCCTCCACTTT. Translated: CASIEGRVRGTLHF.